The 5 T cell receptor beta chains listed next were all sequenced from one sample in a study of T cell clonality in common variable immunodeficiency. TCRdb's copy holds only in-frame clones and misses some; the assay was immunoSEQ multiplex PCR. The sample is made up of around 30,000 clones, none counted only once. The sample taken for sequencing was peripheral blood mononuclear cells. The receptors here all came from a person between 18 and 75 years old in good health.

This clone was recorded many times. The read ends 3 residues shy of where the CDR3 ends; the end is completed using the germline J gene. V gene TRBV5-1 combines with J gene TRBJ1-2; the match to TRBD1 covers 10 bases. After removal of 0 bases from V and 6 bases from J, the junction contained 11 bases not matched to a gene. The CDR3 spans 17 residues. Germline CDR1 reads SGHRS; CDR2 reads YFSETQ. CDR3: CASSLATPGQGTHGYTF. CDR3 DNA, as far as it was read: TGCGCCAGCAGCTTGGCAACTCCGGGACAGGGGACCCATGGC.

This clone was seen ten or more times. The read ends 3 residues shy of where the CDR3 ends; the end is completed using the germline J gene. V is TRBV30 and J is TRBJ1-2; D remains unclear. V gave up 2 bases and J gave up 4 bases, with 8 bases separating them. Per germline, CDR1 GTSNPN and CDR2 SVGIG (reference sequence). The CDR3 sequence is 12 residues long. The sequenced part of the CDR3 DNA is TGTGCCTGGAGTCCACAAGGCTATGGC. This sequence encodes CAWSPQGYG. The whole CDR3 is CAWSPQGYGYTF. Filled out from reference TRBV30 and TRBJ1-2, the complete variable domain reads SQTIHQWPATLVQPVGSPLSLECTVEGTSNPNLYWYRQAAGRGLQLLFYSVGIGQISSEVPQNLSASRPQDRQFILSSKKLLLSDSGFYLCAWSPQGYGYTFGSGTRLTVV.

This clone was observed at least ten times. From the germline J gene comes the end of the CDR3, since the read stops 3 residues before it. The V call is TRBV24-1, the J call TRBJ2-1; possibly TRBD1 for D (5 bases). Germline lookup yields CDR1 KGHDR and CDR2 SFDVKD. V shed 1 base and J shed 5 bases, with 11 bases lying between them. There are 15 residues in the CDR3. The CDR3 sequence is CATSDLGRDHNEQFF. The CDR3 bases that were read are TGTGCCACCAGTGATTTAGGCAGGGATCACAATGAG.

This clone was seen repeatedly, ten times or more. The sequenced fragment ends 3 residues before the CDR3 boundary, so the rest is inferred from the germline J gene. The rearrangement links TRBV20-1 to TRBJ2-7; 13 nucleotides agree with TRBD2. This CDR3 is 18 amino acids long. Germline-derived CDR1 and CDR2 are DFQATT and SNEGSKA (reference sequence). The J segment lost 2 bases and the V segment lost 3 bases, leaving 13 bases of the junction unmatched. CDR3 sequence: CSASRTGAGTSGAYEQYF. The DNA read from the CDR3 is TGCAGTGCTAGCCGGACAGGGGCCGGGACTAGCGGGGCCTACGAG.

This clone came up many times. The read stops 3 residues short of the end of the CDR3; the missing end is completed from the germline J gene. This rearrangement joins TRBV7-2 to TRBJ2-3; 7 nucleotides align to TRBD2. The ends lost 6 bases at V and 5 bases at J; junction bases unmatched: 8. The V gene's germline CDR1 is SGHTA and CDR2 FQGNSA. This CDR3 comprises 14 residues. The covered CDR3 bases are TGTGCCAGCAGTACCGGACTAGGAAGAGATACG. Its translation is CASSTGLGRDT. The complete CDR3 protein is CASSTGLGRDTQYF.